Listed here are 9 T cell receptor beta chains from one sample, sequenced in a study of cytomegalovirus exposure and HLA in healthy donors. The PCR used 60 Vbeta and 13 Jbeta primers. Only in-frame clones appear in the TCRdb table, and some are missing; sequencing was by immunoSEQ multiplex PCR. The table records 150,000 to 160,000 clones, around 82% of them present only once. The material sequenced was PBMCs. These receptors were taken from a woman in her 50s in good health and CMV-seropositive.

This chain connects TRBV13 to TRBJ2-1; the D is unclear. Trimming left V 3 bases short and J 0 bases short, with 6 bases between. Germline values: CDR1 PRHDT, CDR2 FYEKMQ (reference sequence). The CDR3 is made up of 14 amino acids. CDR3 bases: TGTGCCAGCAGCTTCTCGGGCTCCTACAATGAGCAGTTCTTC. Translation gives CASSFSGSYNEQFF.

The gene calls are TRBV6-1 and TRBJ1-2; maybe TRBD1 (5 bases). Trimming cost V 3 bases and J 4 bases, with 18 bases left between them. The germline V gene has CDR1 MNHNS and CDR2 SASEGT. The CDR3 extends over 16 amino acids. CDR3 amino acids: CASSEDSQGRSYGYTF. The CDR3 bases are TGTGCCAGCAGTGAGGATTCCCAGGGCAGGAGCTATGGCTACACCTTC.

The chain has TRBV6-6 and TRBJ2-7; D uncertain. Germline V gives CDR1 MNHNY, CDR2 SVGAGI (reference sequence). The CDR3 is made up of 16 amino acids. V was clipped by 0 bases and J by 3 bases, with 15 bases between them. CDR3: CASSYSSLYLDYEQYF. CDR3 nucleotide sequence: TGTGCCAGCAGTTACTCTTCACTATACCTAGACTACGAGCAGTACTTC.

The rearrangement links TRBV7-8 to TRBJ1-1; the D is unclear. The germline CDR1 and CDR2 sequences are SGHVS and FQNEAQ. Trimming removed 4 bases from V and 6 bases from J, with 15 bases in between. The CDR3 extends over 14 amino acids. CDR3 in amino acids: CASSSAEAVAEAFF. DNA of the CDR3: TGTGCCAGCAGCTCTGCTGAGGCTGTCGCTGAAGCTTTCTTT.

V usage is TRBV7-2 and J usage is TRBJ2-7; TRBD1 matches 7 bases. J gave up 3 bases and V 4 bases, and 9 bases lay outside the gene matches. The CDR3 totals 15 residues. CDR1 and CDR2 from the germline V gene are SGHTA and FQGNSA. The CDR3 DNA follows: TGTGCCAGCAGCTCCCCCCCAGGGGGTATCTACGAGCAGTACTTC. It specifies CASSSPPGGIYEQYF.

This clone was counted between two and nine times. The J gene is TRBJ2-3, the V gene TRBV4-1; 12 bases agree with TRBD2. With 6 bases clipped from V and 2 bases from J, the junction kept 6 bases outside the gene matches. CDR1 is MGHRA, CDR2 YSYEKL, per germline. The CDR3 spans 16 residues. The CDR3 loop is CASRSLAGGVTDTQYF. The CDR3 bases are TGCGCCAGCAGGAGTCTAGCGGGGGGGGTCACAGATACGCAGTATTTT.

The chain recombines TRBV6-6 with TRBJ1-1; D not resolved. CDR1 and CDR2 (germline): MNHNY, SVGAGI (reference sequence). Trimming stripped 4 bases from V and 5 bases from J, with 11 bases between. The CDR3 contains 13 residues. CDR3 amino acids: CASSSPGVTEAFF. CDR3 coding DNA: TGTGCCAGCAGTTCTCCGGGAGTGACTGAAGCTTTCTTT.

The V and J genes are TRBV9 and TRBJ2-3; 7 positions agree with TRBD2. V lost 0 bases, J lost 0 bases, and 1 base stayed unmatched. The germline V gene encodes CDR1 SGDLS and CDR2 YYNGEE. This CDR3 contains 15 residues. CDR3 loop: CASSVGEGSTDTQYF. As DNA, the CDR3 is TGTGCCAGCAGCGTAGGGGAGGGTAGCACAGATACGCAGTATTTT.

CDR3 DNA sequence: TGTGCCACCAGGAGAGGTTACTCTAGCACAGATACGCAGTATTTT. Translation: CATRRGYSSTDTQYF. The rearrangement uses TRBV2 and TRBJ2-3; D is ambiguous. V was shortened by 10 bases and J by 0 bases, with 17 bases between the two germline ends. CDR3 length: 15 residues. The V gene's germline CDR1 is SNHLY and CDR2 FYNNEI.